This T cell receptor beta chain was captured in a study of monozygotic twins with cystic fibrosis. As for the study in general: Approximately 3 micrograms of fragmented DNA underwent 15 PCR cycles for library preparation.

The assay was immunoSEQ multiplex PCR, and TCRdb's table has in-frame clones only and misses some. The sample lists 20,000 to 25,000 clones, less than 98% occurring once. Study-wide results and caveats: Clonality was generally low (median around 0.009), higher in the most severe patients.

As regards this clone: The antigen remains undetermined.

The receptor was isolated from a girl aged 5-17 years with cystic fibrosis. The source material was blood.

CDR3 sequence reads: CASSGGGYNEKLFF. DNA of the CDR3: TGTGCCAGCAGTGGCGGGGGTTATAATGAAAAACTGTTTTTT. The rearrangement uses TRBV2 and TRBJ1-4; weak D call: TRBD1 (5 bases). CDR3 length equals 14 residues. Germline V CDR1 and CDR2: SNHLY, FYNNEI. The V gene lost 4 bases and the J gene lost 4 bases, with 10 bases spanning the gap. Supplemented by reference TRBV2 and TRBJ1-4, the full variable domain reads EPEVTQTPSHQVTQMGQEVILRCVPISNHLYFYWYRQILGQKVEFLVSFYNNEISEKSEIFDDQFSVERPDGSNFTLKIRSTKLEDSAMYFCASSGGGYNEKLFFGSGTQLSVL.